This T cell receptor (beta chain) was observed in a study of identical twins. This clonotype was counted at least ten times. The antigen remains undetermined. Whole-study findings and limits: In drawing conclusions, the study used cross-sectional statistical analysis and did not follow the same donors. Zero-insertion analyses might be partly confounded by invariant T cells like MAIT and iNKT.

Through template switching, a universal primer site was introduced, and the cDNA contained unique molecular identifiers. From the 5' RACE reads, TCRdb called clonotypes with MiXCR, one entry per CDR3 protein. Altogether 500,000 to 650,000 distinct CDR3 sequences are present, around 22% being singletons, with the ten largest covering approximately 0.52%. Trimming removed 5 bases from V and 0 bases from J, with 11 bases in between. The V gene's germline CDR1 is SSHAT and CDR2 FNYEAQ (reference sequence). The CDR3 is 15 residues long. These data were also reused for a study on yellow fever vaccine responses in identical twins. This second report adds: Reported findings indicate that twins' vaccine T cell responses seemed partially convergent, partially personalized.

The chain joins TRBV7-7 to TRBJ2-1; tentatively, D is TRBD1 (5 bases). This clonotype was obtained from a woman between 18 and 30 years old in good health. Source material: CD4+ T cells sorted from blood. The CDR3 coding sequence is TGTGCCAGCAGCCTACAGGAGAACTCCTACAATGAGCAGTTCTTC. It specifies CASSLQENSYNEQFF.